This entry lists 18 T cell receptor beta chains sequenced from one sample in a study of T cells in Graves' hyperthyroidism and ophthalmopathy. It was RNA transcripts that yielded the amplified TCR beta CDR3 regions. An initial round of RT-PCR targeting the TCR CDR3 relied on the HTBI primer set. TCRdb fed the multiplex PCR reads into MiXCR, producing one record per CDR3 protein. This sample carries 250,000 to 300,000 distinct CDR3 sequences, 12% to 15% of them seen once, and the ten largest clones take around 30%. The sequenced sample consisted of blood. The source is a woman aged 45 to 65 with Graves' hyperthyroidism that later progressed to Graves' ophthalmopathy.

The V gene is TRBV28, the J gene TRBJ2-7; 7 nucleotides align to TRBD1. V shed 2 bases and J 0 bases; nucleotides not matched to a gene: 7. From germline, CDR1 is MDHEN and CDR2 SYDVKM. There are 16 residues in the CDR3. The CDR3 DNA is TGTGCCAGCAGTTTAAGACCCTGGGACAGCTCCTACGAGCAGTACTTC. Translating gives CASSLRPWDSSYEQYF.

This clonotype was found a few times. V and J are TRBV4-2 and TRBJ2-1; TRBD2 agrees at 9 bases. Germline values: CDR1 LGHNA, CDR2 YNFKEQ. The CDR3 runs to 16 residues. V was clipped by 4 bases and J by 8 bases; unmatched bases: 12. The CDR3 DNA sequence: TGTGCCAGCAGCCGGGGGGGGGCTAGCGGGATCTATGAGCAGTTCTTC. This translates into CASSRGGASGIYEQFF.

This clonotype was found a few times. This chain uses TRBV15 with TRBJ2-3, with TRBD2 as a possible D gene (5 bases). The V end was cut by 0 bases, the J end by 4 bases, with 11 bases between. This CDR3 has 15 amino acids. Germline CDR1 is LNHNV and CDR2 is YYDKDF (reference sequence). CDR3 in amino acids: CATSRDRRAPDTQYF. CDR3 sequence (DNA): TGTGCCACCAGCAGAGATAGGCGGGCTCCAGATACGCAGTATTTT.

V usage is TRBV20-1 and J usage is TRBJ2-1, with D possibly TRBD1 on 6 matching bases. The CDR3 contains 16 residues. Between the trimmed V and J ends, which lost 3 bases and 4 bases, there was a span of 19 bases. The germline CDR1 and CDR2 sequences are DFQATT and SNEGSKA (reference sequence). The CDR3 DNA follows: TGCAGTGCTAGTTGGGGACACCCTGCTCGTTACAATGAGCAGTTCTTC. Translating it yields CSASWGHPARYNEQFF.

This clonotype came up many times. The CDR3 coding sequence is TGTGCCAGCTCACCTATCAAGTACACTGAAGCTTTCTTT. It is translated as CASSPIKYTEAFF. The chain employs TRBV18 and TRBJ1-1; D is ambiguous. The CDR3 is 13 amino acids. V was shortened by 3 bases and J by 3 bases, with 8 bases between the two germline ends. Per the germline V gene, CDR1 is KGHSH and CDR2 is LQKENI.

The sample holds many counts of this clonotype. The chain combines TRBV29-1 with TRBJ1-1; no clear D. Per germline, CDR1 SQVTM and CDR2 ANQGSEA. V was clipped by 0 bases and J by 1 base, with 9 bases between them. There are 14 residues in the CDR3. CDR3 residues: CSVEDRPSNTEAFF. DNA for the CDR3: TGCAGCGTTGAAGATCGACCTTCGAACACTGAAGCTTTCTTT. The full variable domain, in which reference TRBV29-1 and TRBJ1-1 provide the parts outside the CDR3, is SAVISQKPSRDICQRGTSLTIQCQVDSQVTMMFWYRQQPGQSLTLIATANQGSEATYESGFVIDKFPISRPNLTFSTLTVSNMSPEDSSIYLCSVEDRPSNTEAFFGQGTRLTVV.

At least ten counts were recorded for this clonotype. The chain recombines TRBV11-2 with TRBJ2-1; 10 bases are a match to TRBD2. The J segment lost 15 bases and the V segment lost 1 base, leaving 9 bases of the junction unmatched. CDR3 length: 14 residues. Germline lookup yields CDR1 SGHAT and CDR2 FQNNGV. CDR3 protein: CASSLVLAGADPFF. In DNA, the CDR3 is TGTGCCAGCAGCTTAGTCCTAGCGGGAGCAGATCCGTTCTTC. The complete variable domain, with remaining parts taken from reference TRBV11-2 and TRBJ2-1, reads EAGVAQSPRYKIIEKRQSVAFWCNPISGHATLYWYQQILGQGPKLLIQFQNNGVVDDSQLPKDRFSAERLKGVDSTLKIQPAKLEDSAVYLCASSLVLAGADPFFGPGTRLTVL.

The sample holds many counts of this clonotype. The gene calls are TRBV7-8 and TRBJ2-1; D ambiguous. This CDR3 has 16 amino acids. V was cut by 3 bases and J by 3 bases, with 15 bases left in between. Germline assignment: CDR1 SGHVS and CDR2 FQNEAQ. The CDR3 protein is CASSFRTRIDYNEQFF. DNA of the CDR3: TGTGCCAGCAGCTTCAGAACGCGGATTGACTACAATGAGCAGTTCTTC. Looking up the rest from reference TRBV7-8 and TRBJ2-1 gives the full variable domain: GAGVSQSPRYKVAKRGQDVALRCDPISGHVSLFWYQQALGQGPEFLTYFQNEAQLDKSGLPSDRFFAERPEGSVSTLKIQRTQQEDSAVYLCASSFRTRIDYNEQFFGPGTRLTVL.

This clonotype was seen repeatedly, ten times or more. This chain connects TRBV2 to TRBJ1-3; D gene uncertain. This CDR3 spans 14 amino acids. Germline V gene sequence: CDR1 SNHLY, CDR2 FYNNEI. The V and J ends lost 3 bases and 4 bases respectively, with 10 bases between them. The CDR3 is CASSDASGGNTIYF. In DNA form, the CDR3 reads TGTGCCAGCAGTGATGCGTCGGGGGGAAACACCATATATTTT.

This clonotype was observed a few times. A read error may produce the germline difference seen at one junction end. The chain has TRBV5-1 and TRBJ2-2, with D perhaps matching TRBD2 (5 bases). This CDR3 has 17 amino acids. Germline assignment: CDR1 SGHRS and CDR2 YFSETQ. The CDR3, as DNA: TGCGCCAGCAGCTTGGTCGCAGGCGGCGCGAACACCGGGAAGCTGTTTTTT. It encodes CASSLVAGGANTGKLFF.

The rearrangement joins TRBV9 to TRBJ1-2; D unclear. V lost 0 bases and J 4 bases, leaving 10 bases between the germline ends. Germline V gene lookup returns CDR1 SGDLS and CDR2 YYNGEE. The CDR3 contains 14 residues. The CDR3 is CASSVGAPSYGYTF. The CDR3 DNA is TGTGCCAGCAGCGTAGGAGCCCCCTCCTATGGCTACACCTTC.

For the CDR3, the DNA is TGCAGTGCTGGCCGGACTAGCGGGTCGAACAACTACGAGCAGTACTTC. Its translation is CSAGRTSGSNNYEQYF. The chain uses TRBV20-1 and TRBJ2-7; 11 nucleotides agree with TRBD2. Losses at the gene ends were 5 bases for V and 3 bases for J; bases not matched to a gene: 12. Germline assignment: CDR1 DFQATT and CDR2 SNEGSKA (reference sequence). The CDR3 loop spans 16 amino acids.

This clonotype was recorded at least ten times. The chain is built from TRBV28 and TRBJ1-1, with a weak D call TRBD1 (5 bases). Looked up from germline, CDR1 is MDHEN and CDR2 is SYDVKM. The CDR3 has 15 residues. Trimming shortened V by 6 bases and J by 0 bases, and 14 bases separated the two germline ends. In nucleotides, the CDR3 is TGTGCCAGCAGCCGCCCAGACAGTTTGAACACTGAAGCTTTCTTT. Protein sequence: CASSRPDSLNTEAFF.

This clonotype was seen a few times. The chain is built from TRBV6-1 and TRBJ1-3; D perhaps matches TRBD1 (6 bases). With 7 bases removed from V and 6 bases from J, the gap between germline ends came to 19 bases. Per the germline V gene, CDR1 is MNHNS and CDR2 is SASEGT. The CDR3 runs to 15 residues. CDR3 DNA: TGTGCCAGCACCTCAGTTTGGGGGCAAGAAAACACCATATATTTT. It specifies CASTSVWGQENTIYF.

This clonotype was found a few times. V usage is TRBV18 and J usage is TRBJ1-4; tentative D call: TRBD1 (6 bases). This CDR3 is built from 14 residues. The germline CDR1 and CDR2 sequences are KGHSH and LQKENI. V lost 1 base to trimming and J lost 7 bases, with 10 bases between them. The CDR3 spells CASSPQGGGEKLFF. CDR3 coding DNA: TGTGCCAGCTCACCACAGGGAGGGGGTGAAAAACTGTTTTTT.

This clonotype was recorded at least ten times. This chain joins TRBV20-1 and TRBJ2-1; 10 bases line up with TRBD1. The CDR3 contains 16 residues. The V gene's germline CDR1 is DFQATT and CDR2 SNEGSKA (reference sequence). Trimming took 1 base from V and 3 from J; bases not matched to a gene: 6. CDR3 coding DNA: TGCAGTGCTAGAGGACAGGGGGCTGGGGACTACAATGAGCAGTTCTTC. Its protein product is CSARGQGAGDYNEQFF.

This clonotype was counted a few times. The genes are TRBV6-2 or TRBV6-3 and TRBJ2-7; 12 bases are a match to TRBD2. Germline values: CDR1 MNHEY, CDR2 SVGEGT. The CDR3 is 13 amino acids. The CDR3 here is CGTSGTLWGEQYF. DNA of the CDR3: TGTGGGACTAGCGGGACACTATGGGGGGAGCAGTACTTC.

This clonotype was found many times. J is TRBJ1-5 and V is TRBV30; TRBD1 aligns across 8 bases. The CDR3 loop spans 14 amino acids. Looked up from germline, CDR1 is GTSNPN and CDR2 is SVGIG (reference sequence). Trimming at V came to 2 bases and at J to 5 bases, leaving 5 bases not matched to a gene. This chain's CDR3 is CAWSSNRGYQPQHF. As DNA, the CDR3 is TGTGCCTGGAGTTCGAACAGGGGGTATCAGCCCCAGCATTTT.